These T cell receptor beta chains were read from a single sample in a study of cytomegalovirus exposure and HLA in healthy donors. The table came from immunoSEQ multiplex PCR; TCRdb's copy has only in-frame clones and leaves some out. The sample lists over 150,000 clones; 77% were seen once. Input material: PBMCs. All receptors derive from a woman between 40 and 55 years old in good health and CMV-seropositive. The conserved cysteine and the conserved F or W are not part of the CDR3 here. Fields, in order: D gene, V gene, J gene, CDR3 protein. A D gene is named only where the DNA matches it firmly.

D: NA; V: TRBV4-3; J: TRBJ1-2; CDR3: ASSYNRETYGYT
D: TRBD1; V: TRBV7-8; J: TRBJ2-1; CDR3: ASSLTGGGYNEQF
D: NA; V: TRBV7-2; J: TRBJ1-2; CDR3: ASSLAGADYGYT
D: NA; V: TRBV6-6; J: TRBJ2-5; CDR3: ASSPRGSAQETQY
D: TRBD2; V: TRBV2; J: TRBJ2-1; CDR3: ASSGDYLNEQF
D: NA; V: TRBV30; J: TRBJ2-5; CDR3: ASGWRETQY
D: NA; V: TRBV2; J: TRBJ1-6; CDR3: ASRRGGNSPLH
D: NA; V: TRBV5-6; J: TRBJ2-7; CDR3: ASSLDGLTYEQY
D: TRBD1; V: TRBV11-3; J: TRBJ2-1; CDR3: ASSLATGGVDEQF
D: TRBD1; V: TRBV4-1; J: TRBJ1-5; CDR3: ASSHGQGGFSNQPQH
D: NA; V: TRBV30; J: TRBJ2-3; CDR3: AWCVGGVDTQY
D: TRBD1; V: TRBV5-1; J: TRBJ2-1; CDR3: ASSSPDRDSYNEQF
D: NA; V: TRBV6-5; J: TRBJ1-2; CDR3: ASSLGDSYGYT
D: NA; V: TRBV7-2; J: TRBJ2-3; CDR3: ASSRPGRVPDTQY
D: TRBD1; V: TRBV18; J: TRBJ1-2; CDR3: ASSPLSGQGALHGYT
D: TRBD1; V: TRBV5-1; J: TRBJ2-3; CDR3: ATGATGGKDTQY
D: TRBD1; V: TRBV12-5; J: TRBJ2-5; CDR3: ASGSPGQGIQETQY
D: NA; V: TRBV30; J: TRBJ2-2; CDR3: AWSPPDTNTGELF
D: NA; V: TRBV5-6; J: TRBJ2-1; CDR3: ASSLPSSNEQF
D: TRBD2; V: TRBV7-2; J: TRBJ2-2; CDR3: ASSPGTSGRIGELF
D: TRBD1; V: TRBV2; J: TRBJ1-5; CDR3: ASSEPFPPTGGRDYSNQPQH
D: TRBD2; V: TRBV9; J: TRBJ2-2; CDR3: ASTRTSGGRSGELF
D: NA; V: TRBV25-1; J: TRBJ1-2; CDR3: ASSEYEGAGDGYT
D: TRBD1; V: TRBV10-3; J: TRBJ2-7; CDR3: AISESTGMDEQY
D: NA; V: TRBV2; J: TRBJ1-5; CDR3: ASSDEGSQPQH
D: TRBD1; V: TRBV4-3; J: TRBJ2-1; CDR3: ASSRSGGAYNEQF
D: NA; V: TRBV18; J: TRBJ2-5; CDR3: ASSPPLSGETQY
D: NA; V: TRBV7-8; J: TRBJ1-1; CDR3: ASSLVGGAF
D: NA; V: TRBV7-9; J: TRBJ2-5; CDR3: SSFKQGGTQY
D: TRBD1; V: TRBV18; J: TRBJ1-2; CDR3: ASSSFTGGDGYGYT
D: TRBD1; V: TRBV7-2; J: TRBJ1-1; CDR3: ASSIGGTGVNTEAF
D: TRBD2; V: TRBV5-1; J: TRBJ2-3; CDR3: ASSLGTSGLSTDTQY
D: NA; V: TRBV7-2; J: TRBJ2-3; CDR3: ASSDGGLTDTQY
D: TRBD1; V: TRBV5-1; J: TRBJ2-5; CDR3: ASSGGQGGFAETQY
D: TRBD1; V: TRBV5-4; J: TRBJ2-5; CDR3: ASSLGDRVGETQY
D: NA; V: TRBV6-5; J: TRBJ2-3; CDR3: ASSSDRDTQY
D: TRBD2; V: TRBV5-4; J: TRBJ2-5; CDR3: ASSPRTSGRGETQY
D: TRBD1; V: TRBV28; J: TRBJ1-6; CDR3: ASTQTGLDSPLH
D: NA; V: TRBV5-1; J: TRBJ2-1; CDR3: ASSPPGGTYNEQF
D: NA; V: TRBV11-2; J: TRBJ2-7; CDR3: ASSLDFRGYEQY
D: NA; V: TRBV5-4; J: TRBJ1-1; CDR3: ASSSRGWGNTEAF
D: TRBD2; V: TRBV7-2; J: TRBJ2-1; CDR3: ASSLSGGVNEQF
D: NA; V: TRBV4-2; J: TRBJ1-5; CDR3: ASKINRVGNQPQH
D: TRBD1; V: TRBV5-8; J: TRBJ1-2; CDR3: ASHRGTGGYYGYT
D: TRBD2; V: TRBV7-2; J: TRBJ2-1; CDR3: ASSLDGGAPEQF
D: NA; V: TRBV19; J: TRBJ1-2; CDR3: ASSRDTLYGYT
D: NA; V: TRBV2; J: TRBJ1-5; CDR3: ASSDLGRYSNQPQH
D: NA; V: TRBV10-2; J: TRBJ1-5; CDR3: ASSEGGIQPQH
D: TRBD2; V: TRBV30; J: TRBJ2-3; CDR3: AWSASGEIDTQY
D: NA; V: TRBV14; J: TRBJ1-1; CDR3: ASSQPSQDTEAF
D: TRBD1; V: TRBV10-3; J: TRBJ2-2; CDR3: AIRGKDRGPNTGELF
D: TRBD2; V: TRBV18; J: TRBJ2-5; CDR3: ASSPSLAGGRETQY
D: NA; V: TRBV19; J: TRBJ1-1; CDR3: ASSPRPGVRGTEAF
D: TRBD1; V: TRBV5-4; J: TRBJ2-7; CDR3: ASKLGGTGGREQY
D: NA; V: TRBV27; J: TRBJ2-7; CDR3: ASSFNREVAYEQY
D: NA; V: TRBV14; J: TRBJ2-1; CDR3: ASSQAGSYNEQF
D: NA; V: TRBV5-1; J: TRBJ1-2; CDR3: ASSFPPFYGYT
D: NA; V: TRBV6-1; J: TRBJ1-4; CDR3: ASSGGGYEKLF
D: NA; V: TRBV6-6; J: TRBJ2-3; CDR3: ASSPGNTQY